The 9 T cell receptor beta chains presented below share a single source sample, sequenced in a study of tumor and adjacent non-tumor tissue in lung cancer. The library came from three nested PCR rounds adapted from ARM-PCR protocols. Using its own MiXCR run on the multiplex PCR reads, TCRdb lists one record per CDR3 protein. There are around 74,000 distinct CDR3 sequences in the sample; around 70% occur only once, and around 12% lies in the top ten. The template was RNA from unsorted bulk tissue. Sample: lung tumor tissue. The source of these receptors is a woman aged 70-85 years with non-small cell lung cancer.

This clonotype was counted a single time. At one boundary the junction diverges from the germline segment, which might be a read error. CDR3: CVSSRGASGPGEPFF. The DNA for the CDR3 is TGTGTCAGCAGCCGCGGAGCTAGCGGGCCCGGGGAGCCGTTTTTT. The chain has TRBV12-3 or TRBV12-4 and TRBJ2-2; TRBD2 matches at 8 bases. The CDR3 totals 15 residues.

This clonotype was observed at least ten times. The chain carries TRBV24-1 and TRBJ1-2; 7 bases line up with TRBD1. This CDR3 has 16 residues. Trimming cost V 4 bases and J 7 bases; bases outside gene matches: 14. Germline V gene lookup returns CDR1 KGHDR and CDR2 SFDVKD. The chain's CDR3 is CATSESRGQQYVGYTF. In DNA, the CDR3 is TGTGCCACCAGTGAGTCTCGGGGACAGCAGTATGTTGGCTACACCTTC.

A few counts support this clonotype. The chain links TRBV29-1 to TRBJ2-5; TRBD2 aligns across 8 bases. Germline CDR1 reads SQVTM; CDR2 reads ANQGSEA. The length of the CDR3 is 15 residues. The CDR3 loop reads CIASPGLVGVETQYF. The CDR3, as DNA: TGCATCGCTAGCCCGGGACTAGTGGGAGTTGAGACCCAGTACTTC.

As regards this clonotype: The junction departs from germline at one end; a sequencing error may be responsible. The chain employs TRBV10-1 and TRBJ2-2; D is perhaps TRBD1 (6 bases). Germline V gene lookup returns CDR1 WNHNN and CDR2 SYGVQD (reference sequence). There are 15 residues in the CDR3. The CDR3 DNA reads as TGCGCCAACAGTGACAACAGGGTACCCACTGGGGAGCTGTTTTTT. Amino acids: CANSDNRVPTGELFF.

In its sample, this clonotype was seen many times. CDR3 sequence: CAWRTGTEAFF. DNA for the CDR3: TGTGCCTGGAGGACAGGCACTGAAGCTTTCTTT. The genes are TRBV30 and TRBJ1-1, with D possibly matching TRBD1 (6 bases). V lost 3 bases and J 4 bases, leaving 6 bases between the germline ends. This CDR3 is built from 11 residues. Germline CDR1 is GTSNPN and CDR2 is SVGIG (reference sequence).

The chain recombines TRBV5-5 with TRBJ2-1; a possible D gene is TRBD2 (5 bases). This CDR3 has 13 amino acids. Per the germline V gene, CDR1 is SGHKS and CDR2 is YYEKEE (reference sequence). The DNA for the CDR3 is TGTGTCAGTAGCGCGAGCTCCTACAATGAGCAGTTCTTC. Translating gives CVSSASSYNEQFF.

With respect to this clonotype: Given a much more abundant clone one base away, this may be a read error. The chain recombines TRBV11-2 with TRBJ2-2; no definite D call. This CDR3 contains 11 residues. Germline V CDR1 and CDR2: SGHAT, FQNNGV. The CDR3 DNA follows: TGTGTCAGCAGCTTATCCGGGGAGCTGTTTTTT. This translates into CVSSLSGELFF.

CDR3 protein: CASSPRGGDPEAFF. DNA for the CDR3: TGTGCCAGCAGCCCGAGAGGGGGCGATCCTGAAGCTTTCTTT. The V gene is TRBV7-9, the J gene TRBJ1-1, with 7 bases aligning to TRBD1. V lost 5 bases, J lost 6 bases, and 9 bases stayed unmatched. The CDR3 sequence is 14 residues long. Germline CDR1 reads SEHNR; CDR2 reads FQNEAQ (reference sequence).

This clonotype was seen ten or more times. The chain links TRBV10-3 to TRBJ2-1; a possible D gene is TRBD2 (5 bases). Germline CDR1 reads ENHRY; CDR2 reads SYGVKD. There are 14 residues in the CDR3. Between the trimmed V and J ends, which lost 8 bases and 2 bases, there was a span of 13 bases. CDR3 region: CAISEGGAYNEQFF. CDR3 nucleotide sequence: TGTGCCATCTCTGAGGGCGGCGCCTACAATGAGCAGTTCTTC.